One sample yielded the 8 T cell receptor beta chains listed below, sequenced in a study of shared clonotypes between healthy human individuals (TCRdb year 2020). Libraries were built with the immunoSEQ multiplex PCR assay. TCRdb stores this immuneACCESS table with in-frame sequences only. Part of the clones is absent; in the studies checked, under half of the shortfall reflects unresolved V genes, and no reason is known for the rest. The sample contains 900,000 to 1,200,000 clones, around 82% of them found a single time. Of the sample, 0.5% to 0.65% falls within the top ten clones. The sample taken for sequencing was memory CD4+ T cells from PBMCs. The cell subset or site tag for this specimen amounts to: CD45RA-negative fraction. The receptors were gathered from a man aged 18 to 29 in good health. Some clones in this sample may be carry-over from other donors' samples.

The chain employs TRBV6-5 and TRBJ1-3; D not resolved. V lost 6 bases to trimming and J lost 0 bases, with 12 bases between them. Germline lookup yields CDR1 MNHEY and CDR2 SVGAGI. This CDR3 has 15 amino acids. CDR3 loop: CASRPDFSSGNTIYF. As DNA, the CDR3 is TGTGCCAGCAGACCAGACTTCAGCTCTGGAAACACCATATATTTT.

The gene calls are TRBV5-6 and TRBJ1-1; unclear D gene. With 1 base removed from V and 5 bases from J, the gap between germline ends came to 12 bases. CDR1 SGHDT and CDR2 YYEEEE come from the germline V gene. The CDR3 sequence is 14 residues long. CDR3 in amino acids: CASSLFSPGTEAFF. CDR3 bases: TGTGCCAGCAGCTTGTTTAGCCCGGGAACTGAAGCTTTCTTT.

J is TRBJ1-1 and V is TRBV7-2, with D hard to call. The CDR3 has 13 amino acids. Germline CDR1 SGHTA, CDR2 FQGNSA. With 3 bases removed from V and 1 base from J, the gap between germline ends came to 6 bases. CDR3 DNA sequence: TGTGCCAGCAGCTTCAACAGGAACACTGAAGCTTTCTTT. Its protein product is CASSFNRNTEAFF.

The chain recombines TRBV7-3 with TRBJ2-7, with 7 bases matching TRBD1. The V gene's germline CDR1 is SGHTA and CDR2 FQGTGA. The CDR3 runs to 12 residues. V lost 5 bases to trimming and J lost 6 bases; unmatched junction nucleotides: 4. Written as DNA, the CDR3 is TGTGCCAGCAGCACCCACAGGGGCGAGCAGTACTTC. Translating gives CASSTHRGEQYF. Combining the CDR3 with reference TRBV7-3 and TRBJ2-7 gives the whole variable domain GAGVSQTPSNKVTEKGKYVELRCDPISGHTALYWYRQSLGQGPEFLIYFQGTGAADDSGLPNDRFFAVRPEGSVSTLKIQRTERGDSAVYLCASSTHRGEQYFGPGTRLTVT.

The chain carries TRBV5-4 and TRBJ2-3; 10 positions match TRBD2. Germline V lookup: CDR1 SGHNT, CDR2 YYREEE (reference sequence). CDR3 length: 16 residues. The junction had 4 bases not matched to a gene; V was cut back by 1 base and J by 2 bases. CDR3 bases: TGTGCCAGCAGCTTGAGGCTAGCGGGAGCCACAGATACGCAGTATTTT. This gives the protein CASSLRLAGATDTQYF.

The V call is TRBV7-2, the J call TRBJ2-3, with 7 bases aligning to TRBD2. The CDR3 is made up of 14 amino acids. V gave up 8 bases and J gave up 5 bases; unmatched junction bases: 10. Germline loops: CDR1 SGHTA, CDR2 FQGNSA. CDR3 sequence: CASRSPGLRDTQYF. The CDR3 coding sequence is TGTGCCAGCCGCTCACCGGGACTACGAGATACGCAGTATTTT.

The sample holds a few counts of this clone. The V gene is TRBV28, the J gene TRBJ1-5, with D possibly being TRBD1 (5 bases). The V gene's germline CDR1 is MDHEN and CDR2 SYDVKM. Trimming took off 5 bases at V and 7 bases at J, with 12 bases between the two ends. This CDR3 has 13 residues. This CDR3 is CASSGRDSQPQHF. The CDR3, as DNA: TGTGCCAGCAGTGGCAGGGACTCGCAGCCCCAGCATTTT.

The chain carries TRBV11-2 and TRBJ2-1; 7 nucleotides line up with TRBD1. The CDR3 length is 14 residues. V lost 5 bases, J lost 10 bases, and 11 bases stayed unmatched. Germline CDR1 and CDR2: SGHAT and FQNNGV. CDR3 in DNA: TGTGCCAGCAGCGACCGGGGACAGTTTACCGAGCAGTTCTTC. Protein sequence: CASSDRGQFTEQFF.